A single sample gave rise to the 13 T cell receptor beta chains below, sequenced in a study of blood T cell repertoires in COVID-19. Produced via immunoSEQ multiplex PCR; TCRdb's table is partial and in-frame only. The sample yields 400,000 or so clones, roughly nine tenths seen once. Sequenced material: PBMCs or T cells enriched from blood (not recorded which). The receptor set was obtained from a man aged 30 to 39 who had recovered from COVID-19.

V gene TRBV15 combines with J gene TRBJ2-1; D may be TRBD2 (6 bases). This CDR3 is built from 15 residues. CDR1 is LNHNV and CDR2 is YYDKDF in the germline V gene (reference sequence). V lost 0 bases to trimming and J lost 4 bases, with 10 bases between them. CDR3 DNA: TGTGCCACCAGCAGAGATATGGGACTTTACAATGAGCAGTTCTTC. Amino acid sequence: CATSRDMGLYNEQFF.

The CDR3 nucleotides read TGTGCCAGCAGCGTACAGGGAGGCTACGAGCAGTACTTC. This gives the protein CASSVQGGYEQYF. This chain connects TRBV9 to TRBJ2-7, with D maybe TRBD2 (6 bases). The germline CDR1 and CDR2 sequences are SGDLS and YYNGEE. There are 13 residues in the CDR3. Trimming took 1 base from V and 3 from J, leaving 8 bases between them.

The CDR3 sequence is CAWSVSSGTGTQPQHF. The DNA for the CDR3 is TGTGCCTGGAGTGTTAGTTCCGGGACAGGGACTCAGCCCCAGCATTTT. V gene TRBV30 combines with J gene TRBJ1-5; TRBD1 matches 9 bases. CDR1 is GTSNPN, CDR2 SVGIG, per germline (reference sequence). This CDR3 is built from 16 residues. The trim removed 0 bases at V and 6 bases at J, leaving 9 bases unmatched. Full variable domain (rest looked up from reference TRBV30 and TRBJ1-5): SQTIHQWPATLVQPVGSPLSLECTVEGTSNPNLYWYRQAAGRGLQLLFYSVGIGQISSEVPQNLSASRPQDRQFILSSKKLLLSDSGFYLCAWSVSSGTGTQPQHFGDGTRLSIL.

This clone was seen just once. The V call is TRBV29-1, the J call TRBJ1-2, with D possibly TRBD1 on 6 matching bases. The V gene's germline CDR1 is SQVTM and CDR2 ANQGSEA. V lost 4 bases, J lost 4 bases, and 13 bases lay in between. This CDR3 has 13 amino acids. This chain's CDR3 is CSVGAGQPYGYTF. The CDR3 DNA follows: TGCAGCGTTGGGGCCGGACAGCCCTATGGCTACACCTTC. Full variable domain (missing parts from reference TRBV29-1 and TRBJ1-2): SAVISQKPSRDICQRGTSLTIQCQVDSQVTMMFWYRQQPGQSLTLIATANQGSEATYESGFVIDKFPISRPNLTFSTLTVSNMSPEDSSIYLCSVGAGQPYGYTFGSGTRLTVV.

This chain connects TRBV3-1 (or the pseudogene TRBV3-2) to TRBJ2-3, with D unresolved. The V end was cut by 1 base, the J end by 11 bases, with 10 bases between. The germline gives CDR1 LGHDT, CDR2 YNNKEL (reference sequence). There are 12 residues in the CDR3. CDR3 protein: CASSQVAQRQYF. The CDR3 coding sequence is TGTGCCAGCAGCCAAGTTGCGCAGCGGCAGTATTTT.

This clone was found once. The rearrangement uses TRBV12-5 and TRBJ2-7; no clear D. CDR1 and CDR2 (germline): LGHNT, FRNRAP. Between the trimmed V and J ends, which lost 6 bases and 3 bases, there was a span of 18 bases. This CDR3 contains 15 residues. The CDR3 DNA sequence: TGTGCTAGTGGACTTACAGATGGGTCGATCTACGAGCAGTACTTC. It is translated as CASGLTDGSIYEQYF.

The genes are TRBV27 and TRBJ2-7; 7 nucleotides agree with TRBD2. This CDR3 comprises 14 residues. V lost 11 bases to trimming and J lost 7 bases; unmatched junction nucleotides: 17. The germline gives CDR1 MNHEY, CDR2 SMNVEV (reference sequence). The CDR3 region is CAGQGSLLRGEQYF. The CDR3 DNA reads TGTGCCGGGCAGGGTTCACTCTTGCGGGGGGAGCAGTACTTC.

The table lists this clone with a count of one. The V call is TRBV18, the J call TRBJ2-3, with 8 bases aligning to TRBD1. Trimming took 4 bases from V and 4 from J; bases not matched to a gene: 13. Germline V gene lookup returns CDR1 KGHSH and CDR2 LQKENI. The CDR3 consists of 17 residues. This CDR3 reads CASSREMSGGGADTQYF. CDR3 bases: TGTGCCAGCTCACGGGAAATGTCAGGGGGCGGTGCAGATACGCAGTATTTT.

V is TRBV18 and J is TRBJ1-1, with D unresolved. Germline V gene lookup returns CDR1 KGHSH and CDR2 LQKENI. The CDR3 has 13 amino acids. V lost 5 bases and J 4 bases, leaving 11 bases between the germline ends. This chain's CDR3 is CASSTGASTEAFF. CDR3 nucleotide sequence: TGTGCCAGCTCAACGGGTGCTAGCACTGAAGCTTTCTTT.

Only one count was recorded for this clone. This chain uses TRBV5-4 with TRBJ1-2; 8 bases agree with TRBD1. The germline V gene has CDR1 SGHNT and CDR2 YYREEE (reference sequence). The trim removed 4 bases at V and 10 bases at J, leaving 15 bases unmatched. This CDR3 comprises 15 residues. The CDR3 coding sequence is TGTGCCAGCAGCCGTCCCGGGACAGGTTTACTAGACTACACCTTC. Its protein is CASSRPGTGLLDYTF.

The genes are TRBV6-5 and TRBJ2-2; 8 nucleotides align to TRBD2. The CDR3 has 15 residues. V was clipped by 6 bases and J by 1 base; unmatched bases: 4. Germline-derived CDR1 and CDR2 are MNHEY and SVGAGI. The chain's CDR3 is CASSLSGGNTGELFF. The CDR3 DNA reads TGTGCCAGCAGCTTGAGCGGGGGGAACACCGGGGAGCTGTTTTTT.

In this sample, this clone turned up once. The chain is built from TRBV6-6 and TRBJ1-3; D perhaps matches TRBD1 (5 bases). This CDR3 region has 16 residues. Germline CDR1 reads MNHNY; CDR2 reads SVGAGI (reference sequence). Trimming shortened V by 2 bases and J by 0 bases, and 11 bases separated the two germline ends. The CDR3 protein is CASSYRTGSSGNTIYF. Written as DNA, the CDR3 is TGTGCCAGCAGTTACAGAACAGGCTCCTCTGGAAACACCATATATTTT.

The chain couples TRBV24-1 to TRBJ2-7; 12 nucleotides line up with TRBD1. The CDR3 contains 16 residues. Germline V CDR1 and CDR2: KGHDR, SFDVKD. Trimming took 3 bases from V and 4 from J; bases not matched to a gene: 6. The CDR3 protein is CATSDPGTGGGYEQYF. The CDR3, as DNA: TGTGCCACCAGTGATCCCGGGACAGGGGGCGGATACGAGCAGTACTTC.